Listed here are 27 T cell receptor beta chains from one sample, sequenced in a study of blood T cell repertoires in COVID-19. Assay: immunoSEQ multiplex PCR; the TCRdb copy retains only in-frame clones and omits some. The data contain 130,000 to 150,000 clones, over 75% of them singletons. Sequencing was performed on PBMCs or T cells enriched from blood (not recorded which). The receptors come from a woman in her twenties or thirties with acute COVID-19.

The rearrangement links TRBV6-5 to TRBJ2-3, with 7 bases lining up with TRBD2. The V gene end was trimmed by 1 base and the J gene end by 4 bases; junction bases not matched to a gene: 8. The CDR3 spans 16 residues. Looked up from germline, CDR1 is MNHEY and CDR2 is SVGAGI. As DNA, the CDR3 is TGTGCCAGCAGTTACTGGGGCGGGAGAAACTCAGATACGCAGTATTTT. It codes for CASSYWGGRNSDTQYF.

CDR3 region: CAISGGLDQPQHF. As DNA, the CDR3 is TGTGCCATCAGTGGGGGGCTGGATCAGCCCCAGCATTTT. The chain recombines TRBV10-3 with TRBJ1-5; maybe TRBD1 (6 bases). CDR1 ENHRY and CDR2 SYGVKD come from the germline V gene. The CDR3 totals 13 residues. V lost 4 bases and J lost 5, with 9 bases in between.

As DNA, the CDR3 is TGTGCCAGCAGCCCGGGTACCATTCACGAGCAGTACTTC. Amino acid sequence: CASSPGTIHEQYF. The genes are TRBV6-5 and TRBJ2-7; D gene ambiguous. This CDR3 spans 13 amino acids. From germline, CDR1 is MNHEY and CDR2 SVGAGI. V lost 6 bases and J lost 5, with 14 bases in between.

The chain employs TRBV5-1 and TRBJ1-1; D unresolved. CDR3 size: 14 residues. Trimming pared 4 bases from V and 1 base from J, leaving 11 bases between. Germline V CDR1 and CDR2: SGHRS, YFSETQ. This CDR3 is CASSPAVQNTEAFF. In nucleotides, the CDR3 is TGCGCCAGCAGCCCTGCGGTTCAGAACACTGAAGCTTTCTTT.

This chain links TRBV7-2 with TRBJ1-1; the D gene is possibly TRBD1 (5 bases). The CDR3 is 15 residues long. Per germline, CDR1 SGHTA and CDR2 FQGNSA. V dropped 0 bases and J dropped 5 bases, with 13 bases sitting between them. For the CDR3, the DNA is TGTGCCAGCAGCTTAGCCACCGGGGCGGGAACTGAAGCTTTCTTT. This gives the protein CASSLATGAGTEAFF.

The chain has TRBV5-4 and TRBJ1-1; D unresolved. The CDR3 extends over 14 amino acids. CDR1 is SGHNT, CDR2 YYREEE, per germline (reference sequence). Between the trimmed V and J ends, which lost 0 bases and 0 bases, there was a span of 6 bases. The CDR3 DNA reads as TGTGCCAGCAGCTTGGACGGTATGAACACTGAAGCTTTCTTT. Its translation is CASSLDGMNTEAFF.

This sequence joins TRBV28 and TRBJ1-3; D is unresolved. The ends were cut back, 2 bases at V and 3 bases at J, with 8 bases in the middle. The CDR3 spans 14 residues. In germline, CDR1 is MDHEN, CDR2 SYDVKM. The CDR3 here is CASSLISRGNTIYF. CDR3 DNA sequence: TGTGCCAGCAGTTTAATTTCCCGTGGAAACACCATATATTTT.

The V and J genes are TRBV11-2 and TRBJ1-6; D not certain. CDR3 length: 17 amino acids. V lost 1 base and J 0 bases, leaving 10 bases between the germline ends. Per the germline V gene, CDR1 is SGHAT and CDR2 is FQNNGV. The CDR3 region has the DNA TGTGCCAGCAGCTTAGGAGCGGCGAGCTCCTATAATTCACCCCTCCACTTT. Translating it yields CASSLGAASSYNSPLHF.

The V gene is TRBV19, the J gene TRBJ1-5; D is ambiguous. The V gene lost 3 bases and the J gene lost 4 bases, with 13 bases spanning the gap. The CDR3 contains 15 residues. CDR1 and CDR2 (germline): LNHDA, SQIVND (reference sequence). The CDR3 spells CASSINSIANQPQHF. The CDR3 region has the DNA TGTGCCAGTAGTATTAACAGCATTGCGAATCAGCCCCAGCATTTT.

The chain links TRBV19 to TRBJ2-3; tentatively, D is TRBD1 (5 bases). Trimming removed 6 bases at V and 3 bases at J, with 19 bases between. Germline V gene lookup returns CDR1 LNHDA and CDR2 SQIVND (reference sequence). This CDR3 has 16 amino acids. Here the CDR3 DNA reads TGTGCCAGTAGCCTACGACAAGGGGCAAGGACAGATACGCAGTATTTT. Amino acid sequence: CASSLRQGARTDTQYF. The complete variable domain, with remaining parts taken from reference TRBV19 and TRBJ2-3, reads DGGITQSPKYLFRKEGQNVTLSCEQNLNHDAMYWYRQDPGQGLRLIYYSQIVNDFQKGDIAEGYSVSREKKESFPLTVTSAQKNPTAFYLCASSLRQGARTDTQYFGPGTRLTVL.

The V call is TRBV6-2 or TRBV6-3, the J call TRBJ1-5; 7 bases are shared with TRBD1. The germline gives CDR1 MNHEY, CDR2 SVGEGT. This CDR3 region has 21 residues. The V segment lost 0 bases and the J segment 7 bases; nucleotides outside the gene matches: 24. In nucleotides, the CDR3 is TGTGCCAGCAGTTACTCCCCTTACGCCTCTGTACAGGGGCAGGTAAGGCAGCCCCAGCATTTT. Translating it yields CASSYSPYASVQGQVRQPQHF.

On this clone: A junction end diverges from the germline sequence, so it may reflect a read error. The J gene is TRBJ1-2, the V gene TRBV28; TRBD1 might be the D (5 bases). Germline V gene lookup returns CDR1 MDHEN and CDR2 SYDVKM. The CDR3 runs 16 residues. CDR3 in DNA: TGTGCCAGCACTTTATTGATTGGGGGGTCCAACTATGGCTACACCTTC. Protein product: CASTLLIGGSNYGYTF.

The V gene is TRBV7-9, the J gene TRBJ1-6; 8 positions match TRBD1. The CDR3 consists of 14 residues. Per germline, CDR1 SEHNR and CDR2 FQNEAQ (reference sequence). The J segment lost 11 bases and the V segment lost 2 bases, leaving 5 bases of the junction unmatched. The CDR3 nucleotides read TGTGCCAGCAGCTTACGACAGGGGATCGCACCCCTCCACTTT. Protein sequence: CASSLRQGIAPLHF.

This clone was recorded only once. V usage is TRBV28 and J usage is TRBJ1-4; D remains ambiguous. With 7 bases removed from V and 4 bases from J, the gap between germline ends came to 13 bases. Per germline, CDR1 MDHEN and CDR2 SYDVKM. CDR3 length equals 14 residues. CDR3 DNA sequence: TGTGCCAGCAAGTCTCGGGATTTTAATGAAAAACTGTTTTTT. Translated: CASKSRDFNEKLFF.

This chain links TRBV7-2 with TRBJ1-1; D may be TRBD1 (5 bases). Germline V CDR1 and CDR2: SGHTA, FQGNSA. CDR3 length equals 14 residues. The germline V and J ends were trimmed by 6 bases and 2 bases, with 13 bases remaining between them. The DNA of the CDR3 is TGTGCCAGCAGGGGGGGGAGTTCAAACACTGAAGCTTTCTTT. Protein product: CASRGGSSNTEAFF.

V and J are TRBV28 and TRBJ1-1; D remains ambiguous. Between the trimmed V and J ends, which lost 1 base and 0 bases, there was a span of 6 bases. Germline CDR1 reads MDHEN; CDR2 reads SYDVKM. The CDR3 contains 14 residues. CDR3 DNA sequence: TGTGCCAGCAGTTTATCGGGGATGAACACTGAAGCTTTCTTT. It translates to CASSLSGMNTEAFF. The entire variable domain, with the rest obtained from reference TRBV28 and TRBJ1-1, is as follows: DVKVTQSSRYLVKRTGEKVFLECVQDMDHENMFWYRQDPGLGLRLIYFSYDVKMKEKGDIPEGYSVSREKKERFSLILESASTNQTSMYLCASSLSGMNTEAFFGQGTRLTVV.

This clone came up once. The chain carries TRBV7-2 and TRBJ1-4; D perhaps matches TRBD1 (5 bases). In germline, CDR1 is SGHTA, CDR2 FQGNSA. The V and J ends lost 5 bases and 8 bases respectively, with 15 bases between them. The CDR3 sequence is 14 residues long. CDR3 residues: CASSTQGAGEKLFF. The CDR3 DNA sequence: TGTGCCAGCAGCACCCAGGGAGCGGGAGAAAAACTGTTTTTT.

This sequence joins TRBV28 and TRBJ2-7, with TRBD2 identical over 8 bases. The V gene end was trimmed by 8 bases and the J gene end by 2 bases; junction bases not matched to a gene: 8. Germline V gene sequence: CDR1 MDHEN, CDR2 SYDVKM. The CDR3 sequence is 14 residues long. CDR3 protein: CASRSAGGTYEQYF. The CDR3 DNA reads TGTGCCAGCCGTTCCGCGGGAGGTACCTACGAGCAGTACTTC. Supplemented by reference TRBV28 and TRBJ2-7, the full variable domain reads DVKVTQSSRYLVKRTGEKVFLECVQDMDHENMFWYRQDPGLGLRLIYFSYDVKMKEKGDIPEGYSVSREKKERFSLILESASTNQTSMYLCASRSAGGTYEQYFGPGTRLTVT.

This chain uses TRBV30 with TRBJ1-5, with D tentatively TRBD1 (5 bases). This CDR3 comprises 15 residues. The ends were cut back, 2 bases at V and 4 bases at J, with 15 bases in the middle. Per the germline V gene, CDR1 is GTSNPN and CDR2 is SVGIG (reference sequence). The CDR3, as DNA: TGTGCCTGGAGTACCCAGGGTTTCGGGAATCAGCCCCAGCATTTT. It yields the protein CAWSTQGFGNQPQHF.

The gene calls are TRBV6-2 or TRBV6-3 and TRBJ2-7, with D tentatively TRBD1 (5 bases). This CDR3 is 13 amino acids long. V was clipped by 2 bases and J by 2 bases, with 7 bases between them. CDR1 MNHEY and CDR2 SVGEGT come from the germline V gene. The CDR3 loop reads CASSYGATYEQYF. Written as DNA, the CDR3 is TGTGCCAGCAGTTACGGGGCGACCTACGAGCAGTACTTC.

The V gene is TRBV6-5, the J gene TRBJ2-6, with a weak D call TRBD2 (5 bases). This CDR3 comprises 15 residues. The V end was cut by 7 bases, the J end by 0 bases, with 10 bases between. Per the germline V gene, CDR1 is MNHEY and CDR2 is SVGAGI. The chain's CDR3 is CASTGSSSGANVLTF. Written as DNA, the CDR3 is TGTGCCAGCACGGGATCCTCCTCTGGGGCCAACGTCCTGACTTTC.

The chain combines TRBV4-1 with TRBJ1-4, with TRBD1 matching over 7 bases. CDR1 and CDR2 from the germline V gene are MGHRA and YSYEKL. Trimming at V came to 1 base and at J to 4 bases, leaving 9 bases not matched to a gene. The CDR3 loop spans 17 amino acids. The CDR3 bases are TGCGCCAGCAGCCAAGTTCAAGGGGACAGCTATAATGAAAAACTGTTTTTT. It encodes CASSQVQGDSYNEKLFF.

The chain recombines TRBV7-2 with TRBJ2-4; weak D call: TRBD1 (6 bases). Germline V gives CDR1 SGHTA, CDR2 FQGNSA. CDR3 length: 16 residues. V was trimmed by 5 bases and J by 5 bases, leaving 19 bases between them. The CDR3 loop is CASSLMVGRGQNIQYF. DNA of the CDR3: TGTGCCAGCAGCCTAATGGTGGGCAGGGGACAAAACATTCAGTACTTC.

This sequence joins TRBV28 and TRBJ2-3; D is possibly TRBD1 (6 bases). The CDR3 has 15 residues. The germline V and J ends were trimmed by 8 bases and 0 bases, with 15 bases remaining between them. The V gene's germline CDR1 is MDHEN and CDR2 SYDVKM. CDR3 sequence reads: CASLPGGGSTDTQYF. The CDR3 DNA reads as TGTGCCAGCCTCCCGGGTGGGGGCAGCACAGATACGCAGTATTTT.

V gene TRBV3-1 (or the pseudogene TRBV3-2) combines with J gene TRBJ1-6; 10 bases line up with TRBD1. This CDR3 spans 15 amino acids. CDR1 and CDR2 (germline): LGHDT, YNNKEL (reference sequence). V shed 0 bases, J shed 11 bases, and the junction held 4 bases outside the gene matches. For the CDR3, the DNA is TGTGCCAGCAGCCAAGAATGGACAGGGGGGACACCCCTCCACTTT. Protein product: CASSQEWTGGTPLHF.

V usage is TRBV4-1 and J usage is TRBJ2-2; the match to TRBD2 covers 9 bases. Trimming removed 3 bases from V and 7 bases from J; junction bases left unmatched: 12. The germline V gene has CDR1 MGHRA and CDR2 YSYEKL. There are 17 residues in the CDR3. The CDR3 DNA sequence: TGCGCCAGCAGCCAGAGCGGGGTAGCGGGAGTTCTCGGGGAGCTGTTTTTT. Translation gives CASSQSGVAGVLGELFF.

This rearrangement joins TRBV4-1 to TRBJ2-7, with TRBD2 matching 11 bases. The CDR3 spans 15 residues. The V segment lost 2 bases and the J segment 4 bases; nucleotides outside the gene matches: 4. Germline V gene lookup returns CDR1 MGHRA and CDR2 YSYEKL. CDR3 residues: CASSQPTSGIYEQYF. The CDR3 coding sequence is TGCGCCAGCAGCCAACCGACTAGCGGGATTTACGAGCAGTACTTC.